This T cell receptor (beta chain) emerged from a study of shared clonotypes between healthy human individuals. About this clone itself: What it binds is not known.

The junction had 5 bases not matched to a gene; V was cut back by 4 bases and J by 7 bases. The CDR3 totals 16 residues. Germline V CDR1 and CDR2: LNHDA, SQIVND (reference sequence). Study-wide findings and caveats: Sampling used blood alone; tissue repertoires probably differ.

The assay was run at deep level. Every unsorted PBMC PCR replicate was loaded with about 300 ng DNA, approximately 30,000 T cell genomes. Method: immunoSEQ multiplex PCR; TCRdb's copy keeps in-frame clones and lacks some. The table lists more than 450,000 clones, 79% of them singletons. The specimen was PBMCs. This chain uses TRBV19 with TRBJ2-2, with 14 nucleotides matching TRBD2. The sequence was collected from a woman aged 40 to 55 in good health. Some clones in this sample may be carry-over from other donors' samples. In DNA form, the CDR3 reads TGTGCCAGTAGTACGGGACTAGCGGGAGTTAGCGGGGAGCTGTTTTTT. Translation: CASSTGLAGVSGELFF.